What follows is one T cell receptor (beta chain) and its context. The data originate from a study of monozygotic twins with inflammatory bowel disease. Using eight separate reactions per sample, the authors generated cDNA. TCRdb reanalyzed the 5' RACE reads, giving one entry per CDR3 protein sequence and no DNA. Recorded for this sample: around 410,000 distinct CDR3 sequences. The CDR3 sequence is 12 residues long. Per germline, CDR1 KGHSH and CDR2 LQKENI. Material for sequencing was blood. J is TRBJ2-1 and V is TRBV18; TCRdb gives TRBD2 as the D gene, but with no DNA this cannot be confirmed. The receptor was derived from a human donor with ulcerative colitis or Crohn's disease, or a healthy co-twin of an affected twin (not recorded which). The CDR3 spells CASWGLDNEQFF.